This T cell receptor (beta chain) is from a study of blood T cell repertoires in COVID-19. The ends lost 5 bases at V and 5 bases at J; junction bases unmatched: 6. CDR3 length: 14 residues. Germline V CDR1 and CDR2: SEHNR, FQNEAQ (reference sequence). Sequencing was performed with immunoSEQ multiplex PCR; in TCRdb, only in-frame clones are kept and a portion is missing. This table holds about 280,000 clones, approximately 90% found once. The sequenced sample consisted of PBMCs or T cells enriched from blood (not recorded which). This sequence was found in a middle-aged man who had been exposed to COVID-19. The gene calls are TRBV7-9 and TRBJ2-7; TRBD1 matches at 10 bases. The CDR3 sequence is CASSVTGTGDEQYF. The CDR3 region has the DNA TGTGCCAGCAGCGTTACCGGGACAGGGGACGAGCAGTACTTC.